This record looks at one T cell receptor beta chain sequence and its context. Its antigen is unknown. Assay: immunoSEQ multiplex PCR; the TCRdb copy retains only in-frame clones and omits some. The sample holds some 85,000 clones, roughly 96% seen once. The record originates from a study of cytomegalovirus exposure and HLA in healthy donors. About the research overall: The 550 to 800 first-cohort repertoires and the approximately 110 validation repertoires shared the same platform, a later analysis reported.

General observations from the study: According to a later analysis, TCR clusters from the first cohort tended to co-occur in the roughly 130 validation repertoires. For most TCR sequences rarity was the rule, although some public TCRs occurred in many donors.

Germline assignment: CDR1 MGHRA and CDR2 YSYEKL. The germline V and J ends were trimmed by 0 bases and 4 bases, with 14 bases remaining between them. There are 16 residues in the CDR3. It was the roughly 130-subject validation cohort, separate from the roughly 700-subject first cohort, to which the donors belonged. Sequenced sample: PBMCs. This clonotype was sampled from a woman aged 18-29 years in good health and CMV-seronegative. This chain links TRBV4-1 with TRBJ2-3; maybe TRBD2 (6 bases). The CDR3 nucleotides are TGCGCCAGCAGCCAAGAACGGGCGGGATTCCCAGATACGCAGTATTTT. Translating it yields CASSQERAGFPDTQYF.